The sequence of this TCR beta chain was determined in a study of T cells in Graves' hyperthyroidism and ophthalmopathy (dated by TCRdb to the late 2010s). About the investigation overall: Peripheral blood samples were taken at the time of initial diagnosis, prior to any treatment. In roughly six Graves' hyperthyroidism patients, the study also compared T-cell repertoires from thyroid tissue with T-cell repertoires from blood. The paper describes TCR Vbeta CDR3 sequencing of 135 peripheral blood samples, made up of roughly 45 ophthalmopathy patients, some 80 hyperthyroidism patients and 17 progressor patients. For training and testing, the 80 to 100 patients in the discovery cohort were randomly divided in a 7:3 ratio. Whether ophthalmopathy could be predicted prospectively was tested in an independent validation cohort made up of 18 to 20 hyperthyroidism patients plus 17 patients who later progressed to ophthalmopathy. Following sampling, methimazole starting at 30 mg daily was given to hyperthyroidism patients, and high-dose intravenous methylprednisolone was given to ophthalmopathy patients. A discovery cohort of around 98 patients, approximately 45 with Graves' ophthalmopathy and approximately 60 with stable Graves' hyperthyroidism, was used to find distinguishing TCR V-J signatures.

V gives up 7 bases and J gives up 4 bases, and the segment between their germline ends measures 27 bases. CDR1 MNHNS and CDR2 SASEGT are derived from the germline V gene. From cysteine to phenylalanine, the CDR3 is 18 amino acids long. The read is trimmed to its CDR3 DNA, 54 bases read in frame from base 1. In this sample, this clonotype turned up many times. What this receptor recognizes is not known. No clone much larger than this one lies a single base away; base qualities are absent. Graves' hyperthyroidism was defined as stable when no progression to ophthalmopathy occurred over 18 months of follow-up. The hyperthyroidism patients were between 18 and 65 years old and newly diagnosed, with a disease duration of less than 2 months. Exclusion was applied to patients with uncontrolled infections, other autoimmune diseases, pregnancy or lactation. Clinical symptoms, serum thyroxine and TRAb, thyroid ultrasound, and orbital computed tomography formed the basis for the diagnoses. Ficoll-Paque density gradient centrifugation was used to isolate PBMCs from around 9.1 ml of fresh peripheral blood. Total RNA was extracted with Trizol reagent, and quality was checked on an Agilent 2100 Bioanalyzer.

Points the paper makes about the study in general: No statistical method was used to fix the sample size in advance, and group allocation was not hidden from the investigators. A 13 V-J signature model separated ophthalmopathy from stable hyperthyroidism, with around 90% sensitivity and roughly 81% specificity in cross-validation and 80%/75% in testing. Most expanded thyroid clonotypes (frequency above 0.001) were also detected in blood, a finding suggesting that blood repertoires may reflect thyroid immune responses. During validation, the model predicted progression to ophthalmopathy a median of roughly six months ahead of onset, with roughly 65% sensitivity and 72% to 80% specificity.

The TCR beta CDR3 regions were amplified from RNA transcripts. The TCR CDR3 was subjected to a first round of RT-PCR using the HTBI primer set and the Qiagen OneStep RT-PCR kit. The libraries were constructed in a second round of multiplex PCR and then size-selected and purified. The libraries were sequenced on an Illumina HiSeq2000 using paired-end 100 bp reads. The authors' pipeline ran thus. Raw data were processed with SOAPnuke, discarding reads with adapters, uncalled bases, mean Phred below 15, or no exact constant-primer or identifier match. High-quality paired reads were merged with COPE v1.2.5, and unique nucleotide sequences were defined as clonotypes. Clonotypes were aligned to IMGT TRBV, TRBD and TRBJ reference segments using MiTCR v1.1. The analysis was restricted to V-J combinations with a frequency above 0.0001, which together covered 99% to 99.2% of the repertoires. The TCS score was defined as F50 (clonal expansion) divided by E x V (chaos), with BLOSUM62-based TCRdist calculated between CDR3 peptides within each V-J. Welch's t-statistics and random forest reduced just over 500 V-J features to roughly 13, which were used in a naive Bayes classifier (R e1071). Starting from the raw public reads, TCRdb applied fastp trimming at Q25, assembled clones with MiXCR and retained in-frame beta chains. Identical CDR3 proteins give one entry, which carries the most common genes and DNA. The V and J calls come from TCRdb's annotation, not from the publication. The table for this sample lists hundreds of thousands of distinct CDR3 sequences; 14% of them were counted only once. 10% to 13% of the sample belongs to the ten largest clones.

This TCR was recovered from a woman under 30 with Graves' hyperthyroidism. This sequence uses TRBV6-1 and TRBJ2-3, and perhaps TRBD2 as D gene, on 6 matching bases. The material sequenced was blood. The DNA sequence reads TGTGCCAGCATCGAAAGGGGAGGCAGCGGAGAAGGGTCAGATACGCAGTATTTT. It specifies CASIERGGSGEGSDTQYF.